The rows below give T cell receptor beta chains drawn from one sample of a study of blood T cell dynamics during melanoma immunotherapy. Repertoires were generated with immunoSEQ multiplex PCR, while TCRdb's copy carries only in-frame clones and drops some. The data contain about 11,000 clones, about four fifths of them seen just once; the ten biggest clones take up 15% to 20%. Here the sequenced sample was blood, taken from a patient treated with checkpoint blockade. The receptors stem from a human donor with melanoma. CDR3s include the opening cysteine and the closing phenylalanine or tryptophan. Each record gives: D gene, clone size, J gene, V gene, CDR3 protein, CDR3 DNA. A D gene is named only where the DNA matches it firmly. Clone size is not always given. Where it is, it says once, few, many or a class for expanded clones.

>-|-|TRBJ2-1|TRBV6-5
CASSLQGRALDEQFF
TGTGCCAGCAGTTTACAGGGAAGGGCCTTGGATGAGCAGTTCTTC
>TRBD2|-|TRBJ2-3|TRBV19
CASRTSGGPTDTQYF
TGTGCCAGTAGGACTAGCGGGGGCCCCACAGATACGCAGTATTTT
>-|-|TRBJ2-2|TRBV11-2
CASSLQDRAGELFF
TGTGCCAGCAGCTTACAAGACAGAGCGGGGGAGCTGTTTTTT
>TRBD2|-|TRBJ2-5|TRBV7-8
CASSATSGGNTIQETQYF
TGTGCCAGCAGCGCGACTAGCGGGGGAAACACCATACAAGAGACCCAGTACTTC
>-|-|TRBJ2-1|TRBV5-5
CASSLALNRDEQFF
TGTGCCAGCAGCTTGGCCTTAAACAGGGACGAGCAGTTCTTC
>-|-|TRBJ2-7|TRBV30
CAWTQGGEQYF
TGTGCCTGGACCCAGGGGGGCGAGCAGTACTTC
>TRBD1|-|TRBJ2-7|TRBV28
CASSFPRTGGAYEQYF
TGTGCCAGCAGTTTTCCCCGGACAGGTGGAGCCTACGAGCAGTACTTC
>-|-|TRBJ1-1|TRBV6-1
CASSEYRGDTEAFF
TGTGCCAGCAGTGAATACAGAGGAGACACTGAAGCTTTCTTT
>-|-|TRBJ2-3|TRBV4-3
CASSQQTVNTDTQYF
TGCGCCAGCAGCCAACAGACGGTTAATACAGATACGCAGTATTTT
>-|few|TRBJ1-1|TRBV30
CAWSLGGDTEAFF
TGTGCCTGGAGTCTGGGGGGCGACACTGAAGCTTTCTTT
>TRBD1|few|TRBJ1-5|TRBV28
CASSGQGARQPQHF
TGTGCCAGCAGTGGACAGGGGGCCAGGCAGCCCCAGCATTTT
>-|once|TRBJ2-1|TRBV7-2
CASSAIGRNNEQFF
TGTGCCAGCTCCGCCATCGGACGGAACAATGAGCAGTTCTTC
>-|few|TRBJ2-7|TRBV4-3
CASSQEDSLPYEQYF
TGCGCCAGCAGCCAAGAAGACAGCCTTCCCTACGAGCAGTACTTC
>-|-|TRBJ1-2|TRBV2
CASSGDVGYGYTF
TGTGCCAGCAGTGGTGACGTTGGCTATGGCTACACCTTC
>TRBD1|-|TRBJ2-7|TRBV9
CASTFGQEGNEQYF
TGTGCCAGCACCTTTGGACAGGAAGGGAACGAGCAGTACTTC
>TRBD2|-|TRBJ2-3|TRBV29-1
CSVVHSGGPTDTQYF
TGCAGCGTTGTTCACAGCGGGGGACCTACAGATACGCAGTATTTT
>-|-|TRBJ2-5|TRBV4-1
CASSQGTGAQYF
TGCGCCAGCAGCCAAGGGACGGGGGCCCAGTACTTC
>TRBD2|-|TRBJ2-1|TRBV10-2
CASSDAAGGDPRYNEQFF
TGCGCCAGCAGTGATGCAGCGGGGGGAGATCCACGCTACAATGAGCAGTTCTTC
>TRBD1|-|TRBJ1-1|TRBV6-4
CASSEQGGTEAFF
TGTGCCAGCAGTGAACAGGGGGGCACTGAAGCTTTCTTT
>TRBD1|medium-sized|TRBJ2-7|TRBV4-1
CASSQGQGTWYEQYF
TGCGCCAGCAGCCAAGGACAGGGGACTTGGTACGAGCAGTACTTC
>-|-|TRBJ1-2|TRBV27
CASSLLGFGSYGYTF
TGTGCCAGCAGTTTATTAGGGTTCGGGTCCTACGGCTACACCTTC
>-|-|TRBJ1-1|TRBV6-5
CASSYEQMNTEAFF
TGTGCCAGCAGTTACGAACAGATGAACACTGAAGCTTTCTTT
>TRBD2|-|TRBJ2-1|TRBV27
CASSLAGENNEQFF
TGTGCCAGCAGTCTAGCGGGGGAAAACAATGAGCAGTTCTTC
>TRBD1|-|TRBJ1-4|TRBV4-3
CASSQDRGQGVEKLFF
TGCGCCAGCAGCCAAGATCGGGGACAGGGGGTTGAAAAACTGTTTTTT
>-|-|TRBJ2-3|TRBV7-9
CASSSTGLTGVDTQYF
TGTGCCAGCAGCTCCACGGGGCTTACGGGCGTGGATACGCAGTATTTT
>TRBD1|-|TRBJ1-5|TRBV11-2
CASSSQGDQPQHF
TGTGCCAGCAGCTCCCAGGGGGATCAGCCCCAGCATTTT
>TRBD2|large|TRBJ2-1|TRBV4-1
CASSLTSGGAQTYNEQFF
TGCGCCAGCAGCCTGACTAGCGGGGGGGCTCAAACCTACAATGAGCAGTTCTTC
>TRBD1|-|TRBJ1-2|TRBV29-1
CSVEHLGTGGLWDYGYTF
TGCAGCGTTGAACACTTAGGGACAGGGGGCTTGTGGGACTATGGCTACACCTTC
>TRBD1|once|TRBJ1-1|TRBV30
CAWSVLTGGQAFF
TGTGCCTGGAGTGTACTTACAGGGGGTCAAGCTTTCTTT
>-|-|TRBJ1-3|TRBV7-6
CASSLVFGFSGNTIYF
TGTGCCAGCAGCTTAGTGTTTGGCTTCTCTGGAAACACCATATATTTT
>-|-|TRBJ2-1|TRBV6-1
CASSEVGYNEQFF
TGTGCCAGCAGTGAAGTTGGGTACAATGAGCAGTTCTTC
>TRBD2|-|TRBJ2-5|TRBV7-9
CASSLRPRLAGGETQYF
TGTGCCAGCAGCTTAAGACCGAGACTAGCGGGGGGAGAGACCCAGTACTTC
>-|-|TRBJ1-1|TRBV6-1
CAVQGTWGEAFF
TGTGCCGTACAGGGAACATGGGGCGAAGCTTTCTTT
>TRBD1|-|TRBJ2-3|TRBV5-6
CASSAGGSDTQYF
TGTGCCAGCAGCGCAGGGGGTTCAGATACGCAGTATTTT
>-|-|TRBJ2-1|TRBV9
CASSVRDSYNEQFF
TGTGCCAGCAGCGTGCGGGATTCCTACAATGAGCAGTTCTTC
>-|-|TRBJ2-5|TRBV7-3
CASNPTTGTLVPSETQYF
TGTGCCAGCAACCCAACCACCGGGACGCTCGTTCCATCCGAGACCCAGTACTTC
>-|-|TRBJ1-6|TRBV9
CASSVRETNSPLHF
TGTGCCAGCAGCGTACGAGAGACTAATTCACCCCTCCACTTT
>-|-|TRBJ1-1|TRBV11-2
CASSFSAGQTEAFF
TGTGCCAGCAGCTTTTCTGCAGGGCAGACTGAAGCTTTCTTT
>TRBD2|-|TRBJ2-3|TRBV5-1
CASSLASGGTDTQYF
TGCGCCAGCAGCTTGGCTAGCGGGGGCACAGATACGCAGTATTTT
>TRBD1|-|TRBJ2-7|TRBV6-6
CAIGDRGRPYEQYF
TGTGCCATTGGGGACAGGGGGCGGCCCTACGAGCAGTACTTC
>-|-|TRBJ2-5|TRBV5-6
CASSLGLGLQETQYF
TGTGCCAGCAGCCTGGGACTGGGACTTCAAGAGACCCAGTACTTC
>TRBD1|-|TRBJ1-1|TRBV5-1
CASSVTGRVTEAFF
TGCGCCAGCAGCGTGACAGGGAGAGTCACTGAAGCTTTCTTT
>-|-|TRBJ2-3|TRBV9
CASSVGAGGTDTQYF
TGTGCCAGCAGCGTAGGAGCGGGCGGCACAGATACGCAGTATTTT
>-|-|TRBJ1-1|TRBV6-5
CASRPSGMGTEAFF
TGTGCCAGCAGGCCTTCGGGGATGGGCACTGAAGCTTTCTTT
>-|-|TRBJ1-1|TRBV6-5
CASSYSLNTEAFF
TGTGCCAGCAGTTACTCCCTGAACACTGAAGCTTTCTTT
>-|once|TRBJ2-3|TRBV7-2
CASSSPRGGSGRDTQYF
TGTGCCAGCAGCTCGCCGCGGGGCGGGTCGGGCAGGGATACGCAGTATTTT
>-|few|TRBJ1-1|TRBV28
CASSLIGEALF
TGTGCCAGCAGTTTAATAGGGGAAGCTCTCTTT
>TRBD1|-|TRBJ2-7|TRBV7-2
CASSPGTGGTYEQYF
TGTGCCAGCAGCCCAGGGACAGGGGGTACCTACGAGCAGTACTTC
>-|-|TRBJ1-1|TRBV10-3
CASSPTVMNTEAFF
TGTGCCAGCAGCCCAACAGTTATGAACACTGAAGCTTTCTTT
>-|-|TRBJ1-2|TRBV6-1
CASYMGGRSYGYTF
TGTGCCAGCTATATGGGAGGGAGGAGCTATGGCTACACCTTC
>-|-|TRBJ2-7|TRBV6-1
CASSESPTYEQYF
TGTGCCAGCAGTGAAAGCCCTACCTACGAGCAGTACTTC
>-|-|TRBJ2-3|TRBV5-1
CASSFGVNRGTDTQYF
TGCGCCAGCAGCTTCGGTGTTAACAGGGGCACAGATACGCAGTATTTT
>-|-|TRBJ2-2|TRBV2
CASSPRGPGELFF
TGTGCCAGCAGTCCCCGGGGCCCGGGGGAGCTGTTTTTT
>-|-|TRBJ2-1|TRBV5-1
CASSFGRQNEQFF
TGCGCCAGCAGCTTCGGCAGGCAGAATGAGCAGTTCTTC